This TCR beta chain stems from a study of T cells in Graves' hyperthyroidism and ophthalmopathy. The wider study: Peripheral blood was drawn at first diagnosis, prior to all treatment. Study-wide results and caveats: Blood shared most expanded thyroid clonotypes above 0.001. Stable hyperthyroidism was told apart from ophthalmopathy by a model built on 13 V-J features.

Each diagnosis was grounded in clinical symptoms, serum thyroxine and TRAb, thyroid ultrasound, and orbital computed tomography. Points on this clonotype: The antigen is unknown.

Trimming pared 7 bases from V and 4 bases from J, leaving 11 bases between. Germline lookup yields CDR1 SGHNT and CDR2 YENEEA. The CDR3 extends over 13 amino acids. Using RNA transcripts as the source, TCR beta CDR3 regions were amplified. The HTBI set primed first-round TCR CDR3 RT-PCR. TCRdb processed the multiplex PCR reads anew with MiXCR; each CDR3 protein has one entry. The sample has hundreds of thousands of distinct CDR3 sequences; just under 25% are singletons. Sequenced: blood. The chain is built from TRBV11-3 and TRBJ2-1; D call uncertain. This clonotype originated in a man aged 50 to 59 with Graves' hyperthyroidism. The CDR3 DNA follows: TGTGCCAGCAACCCCGCCAGGTACAATGAGCAGTTCTTC. As protein: CASNPARYNEQFF.